The rows below give T cell receptor beta chains drawn from one sample of a study of blood T cell repertoires in COVID-19. Produced via immunoSEQ multiplex PCR; TCRdb's table is partial and in-frame only. The sample gives over 120,000 clones, approximately 80% of which show up once; approximately 4.5% is in the top ten. Material for sequencing was peripheral blood. These receptors originate from a woman of 80 years or more with active or convalescent COVID-19. CDR3s include the opening cysteine and the closing phenylalanine or tryptophan. Each record gives: D gene, V gene, clone size, J gene, CDR3 protein, CDR3 DNA. The D gene is left open where the match is weak. Rows may omit the clone size; those that give it use once, few, many or a size class.

d_gene: TRBD1
v_gene: TRBV5-5
abundance: NA
j_gene: TRBJ2-7
CDR3aa: CASSLSQGAVYEQYF
CDR3nt: TGTGCCAGCAGCTTGTCACAGGGGGCAGTCTACGAGCAGTACTTC

d_gene: TRBD1
v_gene: TRBV7-3
abundance: NA
j_gene: TRBJ1-2
CDR3aa: CASSLPTGVGYTF
CDR3nt: TGTGCCAGCAGCTTACCGACAGGGGTTGGCTACACCTTC

d_gene: TRBD1
v_gene: TRBV5-5
abundance: NA
j_gene: TRBJ2-3
CDR3aa: CASSPDRAGADTQYF
CDR3nt: TGTGCCAGCAGCCCGGACAGGGCTGGGGCAGATACGCAGTATTTT

d_gene: NA
v_gene: TRBV6-2/TRBV6-3
abundance: NA
j_gene: TRBJ2-4
CDR3aa: CASSRMTRGGNIQYF
CDR3nt: TGTGCCAGCAGCCGGATGACTAGAGGTGGCAACATTCAGTACTTC

d_gene: NA
v_gene: TRBV3-1/TRBV3-2
abundance: NA
j_gene: TRBJ1-1
CDR3aa: CASSHVGGQGEAFF
CDR3nt: TGTGCCAGCAGCCATGTCGGAGGGCAGGGCGAAGCTTTCTTT

d_gene: TRBD2
v_gene: TRBV29-1
abundance: NA
j_gene: TRBJ2-5
CDR3aa: CSVITQGTSGGRDGTQYF
CDR3nt: TGCAGCGTGATCACCCAGGGGACTAGCGGGGGCCGTGACGGGACCCAGTACTTC

d_gene: TRBD1
v_gene: TRBV7-8
abundance: NA
j_gene: TRBJ2-3
CDR3aa: CASSLRIRDRVPDTQYF
CDR3nt: TGTGCCAGCAGCTTACGGATTCGAGACAGGGTCCCAGATACGCAGTATTTT

d_gene: NA
v_gene: TRBV27
abundance: NA
j_gene: TRBJ1-2
CDR3aa: CASIIKKITANYGYTF
CDR3nt: TGTGCCAGTATTATCAAAAAGATCACTGCCAACTATGGCTACACCTTC

d_gene: TRBD1
v_gene: TRBV7-9
abundance: NA
j_gene: TRBJ1-6
CDR3aa: CASSGDRDNSPLHF
CDR3nt: TGTGCCAGCAGCGGAGACAGGGATAATTCACCCCTCCACTTT

d_gene: TRBD1
v_gene: TRBV29-1
abundance: NA
j_gene: TRBJ1-3
CDR3aa: CSVELQGLLNTIYF
CDR3nt: TGCAGCGTTGAACTACAGGGGTTATTGAACACCATATATTTT

d_gene: NA
v_gene: TRBV2
abundance: NA
j_gene: TRBJ1-3
CDR3aa: CASRLTRGSGNTIYF
CDR3nt: TGTGCCAGCAGACTAACGAGGGGGTCAGGAAACACCATATATTTT

d_gene: NA
v_gene: TRBV19
abundance: NA
j_gene: TRBJ2-7
CDR3aa: CASSTGRYEQYF
CDR3nt: TGTGCCAGTAGTACAGGGCGGTACGAGCAGTACTTC

d_gene: NA
v_gene: TRBV5-1
abundance: NA
j_gene: TRBJ1-4
CDR3aa: CASSLQGEKLFF
CDR3nt: TGCGCCAGCAGCTTGCAGGGAGAAAAACTGTTTTTT

d_gene: NA
v_gene: TRBV7-9
abundance: NA
j_gene: TRBJ1-2
CDR3aa: CASDSNYGYTF
CDR3nt: TGTGCCAGTGACAGTAACTATGGCTACACCTTC

d_gene: TRBD1
v_gene: TRBV2
abundance: NA
j_gene: TRBJ1-6
CDR3aa: CASSERTGGSPLHF
CDR3nt: TGTGCCAGCAGTGAACGGACAGGGGGATCACCCCTCCACTTT

d_gene: NA
v_gene: TRBV7-6
abundance: NA
j_gene: TRBJ1-1
CDR3aa: CASSLARGSEAFF
CDR3nt: TGTGCCAGCAGCTTAGCTCGCGGGTCGGAAGCTTTCTTT

d_gene: NA
v_gene: TRBV18
abundance: few
j_gene: TRBJ1-4
CDR3aa: CASSAGATTNEKLFF
CDR3nt: TGTGCCAGCTCGGCAGGCGCTACAACTAATGAAAAACTGTTTTTT

d_gene: NA
v_gene: TRBV7-9
abundance: NA
j_gene: TRBJ2-3
CDR3aa: CASSIGTSTDTQYF
CDR3nt: TGTGCCAGCAGCATCGGGACTAGCACAGATACGCAGTATTTT

d_gene: TRBD1
v_gene: TRBV18
abundance: NA
j_gene: TRBJ1-4
CDR3aa: CASSPIKGAANEKLFF
CDR3nt: TGTGCCAGCTCACCAATAAAGGGGGCGGCTAATGAAAAACTGTTTTTT

d_gene: NA
v_gene: TRBV6-2/TRBV6-3
abundance: NA
j_gene: TRBJ2-7
CDR3aa: CASSYSWQSYEQYF
CDR3nt: TGTGCCAGCAGTTACTCGTGGCAGTCCTACGAGCAGTACTTC

d_gene: TRBD2
v_gene: TRBV7-2
abundance: NA
j_gene: TRBJ2-1
CDR3aa: CASSLGWGGTSNEQFF
CDR3nt: TGTGCCAGCAGCTTAGGGTGGGGAGGGACTTCAAATGAGCAGTTCTTC

d_gene: NA
v_gene: TRBV11-2
abundance: NA
j_gene: TRBJ2-7
CDR3aa: CASSHIRGGRNYEQYF
CDR3nt: TGTGCCAGCAGCCATATCCGGGGTGGCAGAAACTACGAGCAGTACTTC

d_gene: NA
v_gene: TRBV30
abundance: NA
j_gene: TRBJ2-1
CDR3aa: CAWIAGATSKEQFF
CDR3nt: TGTGCCTGGATAGCCGGAGCTACAAGTAAGGAGCAGTTCTTC

d_gene: NA
v_gene: TRBV6-6
abundance: few
j_gene: TRBJ2-6
CDR3aa: CASSYEGNSGANVLTF
CDR3nt: TGTGCCAGCAGTTATGAGGGTAACTCTGGGGCCAACGTCCTGACTTTC

d_gene: NA
v_gene: TRBV5-4
abundance: NA
j_gene: TRBJ2-2
CDR3aa: CASRTENTGELFF
CDR3nt: TGTGCCAGTCGGACAGAGAACACCGGGGAGCTGTTTTTT

d_gene: NA
v_gene: TRBV5-5
abundance: few
j_gene: TRBJ1-5
CDR3aa: CASSLAWRYQPQHF
CDR3nt: TGTGCCAGCAGCTTGGCATGGAGGTATCAGCCCCAGCATTTT

d_gene: TRBD1
v_gene: TRBV6-2/TRBV6-3
abundance: NA
j_gene: TRBJ1-1
CDR3aa: CASSYSGRGATEAFF
CDR3nt: TGTGCCAGCAGTTACTCGGGCAGGGGGGCCACTGAAGCTTTCTTT

d_gene: TRBD1
v_gene: TRBV6-6
abundance: few
j_gene: TRBJ1-4
CDR3aa: CASRAGGAGEKLFF
CDR3nt: TGTGCCAGCAGGGCAGGGGGCGCGGGTGAAAAACTGTTTTTT

d_gene: TRBD1
v_gene: TRBV6-6
abundance: NA
j_gene: TRBJ2-7
CDR3aa: CASSSLTGVRFYEQYF
CDR3nt: TGTGCCAGCAGCTCATTAACAGGGGTTCGGTTCTACGAGCAGTACTTC

d_gene: TRBD1
v_gene: TRBV7-8
abundance: NA
j_gene: TRBJ2-7
CDR3aa: CASSLGTGWKGPDEQYF
CDR3nt: TGTGCCAGCAGCTTGGGGACAGGCTGGAAAGGTCCTGACGAGCAGTACTTC

d_gene: TRBD1
v_gene: TRBV27
abundance: NA
j_gene: TRBJ1-1
CDR3aa: CASSLATGPRGTEAFF
CDR3nt: TGTGCCAGCAGTCTAGCGACAGGGCCGCGGGGCACTGAAGCTTTCTTT

d_gene: NA
v_gene: TRBV19
abundance: once
j_gene: TRBJ1-1
CDR3aa: CASSHEGSVNTEAFF
CDR3nt: TGTGCCAGTAGTCACGAGGGATCGGTGAACACTGAAGCTTTCTTT

d_gene: TRBD2
v_gene: TRBV20-1
abundance: few
j_gene: TRBJ2-1
CDR3aa: CSARGGGEQFF
CDR3nt: TGCAGTGCTAGAGGGGGGGGTGAGCAGTTCTTC

d_gene: NA
v_gene: TRBV28
abundance: NA
j_gene: TRBJ1-4
CDR3aa: CASSFRPGFDEKLFF
CDR3nt: TGTGCCAGCAGTTTTAGGCCGGGGTTCGATGAAAAACTGTTTTTT

d_gene: TRBD1
v_gene: TRBV30
abundance: NA
j_gene: TRBJ1-2
CDR3aa: CAWEVKTGGVYGYTF
CDR3nt: TGTGCCTGGGAGGTTAAAACAGGGGGCGTCTATGGCTACACCTTC

d_gene: TRBD1
v_gene: TRBV7-6
abundance: many
j_gene: TRBJ2-7
CDR3aa: CASSVTGGSTYEQYF
CDR3nt: TGTGCCAGCAGCGTGACAGGGGGAAGTACCTACGAGCAGTACTTC

d_gene: NA
v_gene: TRBV25-1
abundance: NA
j_gene: TRBJ1-5
CDR3aa: CASSGGLGQPQHF
CDR3nt: TGTGCCAGCAGTGGAGGGCTGGGTCAGCCCCAGCATTTT

d_gene: NA
v_gene: TRBV4-2
abundance: NA
j_gene: TRBJ2-7
CDR3aa: CASSQAYPFSYEQYF
CDR3nt: TGTGCCAGCAGCCAAGCCTATCCTTTCTCCTACGAGCAGTACTTC

d_gene: NA
v_gene: TRBV6-4
abundance: few
j_gene: TRBJ1-1
CDR3aa: CASSDSGPTEAFF
CDR3nt: TGTGCCAGCAGTGACTCTGGGCCCACTGAAGCTTTCTTT

d_gene: TRBD1
v_gene: TRBV19
abundance: once
j_gene: TRBJ1-6
CDR3aa: CASSPRSRQGVRSPLHF
CDR3nt: TGTGCCAGTAGTCCGCGATCAAGACAGGGGGTCAGGTCACCCCTCCACTTT